The clone carrying this TCR beta chain was picked up one time. Antigen specificity is unknown. The sample belongs to a study of blood T cells in healthy people across ages. For the second PCR, which ran for roughly 6 to 12 cycles, a sample-barcoded 5' primer and a J-beta primer mix were used. One entry per CDR3 protein results from TCRdb running MiXCR on the 5' RACE reads. The repertoire includes about 1,500,000 distinct CDR3 sequences, roughly 27% of them detected once, and 7.7% sits in the top ten. General study results and limits: Per million T cells, TCR beta diversity dropped about linearly as age rose.

V was cut by 11 bases and J by 1 base, with 15 bases left in between. The CDR3 sequence is 14 residues long. Germline lookup yields CDR1 SNHLY and CDR2 FYNNEI. The TCR sequence derives from a woman in her twenties or thirties in good health. The chain is built from TRBV2 and TRBJ2-1, with D possibly matching TRBD1 (6 bases). The sequencing input was blood. The DNA of the CDR3 is TGTGCCGATGATAGGCAGGGGTCCTACAATGAGCAGTTCTTC. Translating it yields CADDRQGSYNEQFF.